Presented here are 2 T cell receptor beta chains from one specimen sequenced in a study of regulatory T cells in long-lasting Graves disease. Time point: persistent/refractory GD, antithyroid drugs over 5 years with positive TRAb. The TCR library was made from RNA that had been extracted from PBMCs in TRIzol. Libraries of TCR beta came from iRepertoire HTBI primers plus Arm-PCR of CDR3 regions. TCRdb independently ran MiXCR on the multiplex PCR reads; one entry per CDR3 protein. The sample carries under 450,000 distinct CDR3 sequences, 23% recorded once. Sample: peripheral blood mononuclear cells (PBMCs), taken when the disease was refractory, from a patient treated with antithyroid drugs. The receptor set was obtained from a female donor with Graves disease.

The chain is built from TRBV29-1 and TRBJ2-3, with D unclear. The CDR3 sequence is 11 residues long. CDR1 is SQVTM, CDR2 ANQGSEA, per germline. V lost 7 bases to trimming and J lost 2 bases, with 7 bases between them. Here the CDR3 DNA reads TGCAGCGGCTTCAACACAGATACGCAGTATTTT. It encodes CSGFNTDTQYF.

This clonotype was seen a few times. A much larger clone lies one base from this, so it may be a read error. DNA for the CDR3: TGTGCCGGCAGCCCCTCAGTCGGCCAAGAGACCCAGTACTTC. This gives the protein CAGSPSVGQETQYF. The chain links TRBV6-2 or TRBV6-3 to TRBJ2-5, with no clear D. CDR3 length equals 14 residues. The germline gives CDR1 MNHEY, CDR2 SVGEGT.